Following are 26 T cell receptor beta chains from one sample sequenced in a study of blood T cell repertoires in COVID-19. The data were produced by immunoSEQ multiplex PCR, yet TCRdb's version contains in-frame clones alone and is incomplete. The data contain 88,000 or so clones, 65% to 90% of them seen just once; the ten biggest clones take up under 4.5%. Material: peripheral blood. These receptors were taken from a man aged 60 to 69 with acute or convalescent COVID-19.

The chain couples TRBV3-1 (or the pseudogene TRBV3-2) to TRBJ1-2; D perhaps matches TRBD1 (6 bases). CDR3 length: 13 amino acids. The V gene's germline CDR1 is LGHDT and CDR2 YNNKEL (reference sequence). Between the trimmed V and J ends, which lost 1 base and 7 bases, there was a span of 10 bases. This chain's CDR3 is CASSQGGGAGYTF. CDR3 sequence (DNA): TGTGCCAGCAGCCAAGGAGGGGGGGCTGGCTACACCTTC.

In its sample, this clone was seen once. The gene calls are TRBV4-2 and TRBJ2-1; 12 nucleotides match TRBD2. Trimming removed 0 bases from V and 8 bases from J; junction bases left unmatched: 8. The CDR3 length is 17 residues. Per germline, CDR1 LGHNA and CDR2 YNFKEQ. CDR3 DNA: TGTGCCAGCAGCCAAGAGCCTAGCGGGAGGGCCTTGGATGAGCAGTTCTTC. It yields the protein CASSQEPSGRALDEQFF.

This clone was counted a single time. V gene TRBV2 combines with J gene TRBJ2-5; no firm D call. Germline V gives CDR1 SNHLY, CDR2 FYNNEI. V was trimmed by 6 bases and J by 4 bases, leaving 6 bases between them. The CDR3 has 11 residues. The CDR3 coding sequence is TGTGCCAGCAGCGGTGTAGAGACCCAGTACTTC. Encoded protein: CASSGVETQYF.

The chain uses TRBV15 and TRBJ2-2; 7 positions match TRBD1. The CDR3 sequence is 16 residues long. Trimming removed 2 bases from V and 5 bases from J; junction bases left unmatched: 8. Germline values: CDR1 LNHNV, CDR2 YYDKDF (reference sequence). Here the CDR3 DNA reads TGTGCCACCAGCAGACCCCAGGACAGGCCTACCGGGGAGCTGTTTTTT. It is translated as CATSRPQDRPTGELFF. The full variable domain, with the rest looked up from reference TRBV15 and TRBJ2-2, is DAMVIQNPRYQVTQFGKPVTLSCSQTLNHNVMYWYQQKSSQAPKLLFHYYDKDFNNEADTPDNFQSRRPNTSFCFLDIRSPGLGDTAMYLCATSRPQDRPTGELFFGEGSRLTVL.

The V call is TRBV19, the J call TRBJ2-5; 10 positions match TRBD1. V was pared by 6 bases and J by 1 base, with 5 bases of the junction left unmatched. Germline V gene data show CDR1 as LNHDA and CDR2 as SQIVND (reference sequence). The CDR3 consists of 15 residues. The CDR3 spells CASSPRDRGQETQYF. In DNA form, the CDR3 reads TGTGCCAGTAGCCCTAGGGACAGGGGCCAAGAGACCCAGTACTTC.

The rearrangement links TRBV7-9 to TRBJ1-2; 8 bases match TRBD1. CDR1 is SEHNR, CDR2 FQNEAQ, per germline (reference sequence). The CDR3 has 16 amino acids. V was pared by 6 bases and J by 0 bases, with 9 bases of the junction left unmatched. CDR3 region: CASSSTWTGSNYGYTF. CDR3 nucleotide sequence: TGTGCCAGCAGTTCAACCTGGACAGGGTCTAACTATGGCTACACCTTC.

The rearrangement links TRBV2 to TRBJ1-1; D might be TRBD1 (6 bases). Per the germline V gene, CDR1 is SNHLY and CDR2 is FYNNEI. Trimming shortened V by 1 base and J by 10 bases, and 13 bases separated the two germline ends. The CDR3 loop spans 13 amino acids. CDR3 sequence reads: CASSEEGDNTAFF. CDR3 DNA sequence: TGTGCCAGCAGTGAAGAAGGGGACAATACAGCTTTCTTT.

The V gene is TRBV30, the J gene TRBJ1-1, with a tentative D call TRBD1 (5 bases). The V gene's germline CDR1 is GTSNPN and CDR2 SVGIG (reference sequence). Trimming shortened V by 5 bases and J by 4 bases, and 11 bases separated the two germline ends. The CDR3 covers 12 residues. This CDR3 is CAWCQGRTEAFF. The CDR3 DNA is TGTGCCTGGTGCCAGGGTCGCACTGAAGCTTTCTTT.

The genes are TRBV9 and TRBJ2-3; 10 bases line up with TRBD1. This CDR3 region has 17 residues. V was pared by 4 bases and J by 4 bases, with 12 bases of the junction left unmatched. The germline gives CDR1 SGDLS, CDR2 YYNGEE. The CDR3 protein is CASSMGGGQGLADTQYF. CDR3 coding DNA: TGTGCCAGCAGCATGGGTGGGGGACAGGGGTTAGCAGATACGCAGTATTTT. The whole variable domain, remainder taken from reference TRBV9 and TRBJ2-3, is DSGVTQTPKHLITATGQRVTLRCSPRSGDLSVYWYQQSLDQGLQFLIQYYNGEERAKGNILERFSAQQFPDLHSELNLSSLELGDSALYFCASSMGGGQGLADTQYFGPGTRLTVL.

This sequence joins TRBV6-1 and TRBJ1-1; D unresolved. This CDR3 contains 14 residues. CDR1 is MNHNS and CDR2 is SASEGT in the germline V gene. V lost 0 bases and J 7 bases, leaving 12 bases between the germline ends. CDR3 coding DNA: TGTGCCAGCAGTGAAGCGTTGGGAGCCGATGAAGCTTTCTTT. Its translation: CASSEALGADEAFF.

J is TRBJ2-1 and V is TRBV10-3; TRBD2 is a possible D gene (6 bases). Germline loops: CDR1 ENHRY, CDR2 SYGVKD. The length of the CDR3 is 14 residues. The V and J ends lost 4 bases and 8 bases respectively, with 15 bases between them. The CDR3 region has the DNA TGTGCCATCAGTGTCGGGACTTTACTGGATGAGCAGTTCTTC. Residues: CAISVGTLLDEQFF.

This CDR3 is CASRRDRGRTGELFF. DNA of the CDR3: TGCGCCAGCAGAAGGGACAGGGGCCGAACCGGGGAGCTGTTTTTT. The genes are TRBV5-1 and TRBJ2-2; 10 positions agree with TRBD1. This CDR3 region has 15 residues. CDR1 is SGHRS and CDR2 is YFSETQ in the germline V gene. Trimming cost V 5 bases and J 5 bases; bases outside gene matches: 6.

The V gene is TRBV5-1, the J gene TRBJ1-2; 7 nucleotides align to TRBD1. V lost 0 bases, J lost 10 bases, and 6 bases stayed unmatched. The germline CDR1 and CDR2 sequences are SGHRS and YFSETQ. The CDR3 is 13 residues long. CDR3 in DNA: TGCGCCAGCAGCTTGGGGGGACAGTACTCCTACACCTTC. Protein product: CASSLGGQYSYTF.

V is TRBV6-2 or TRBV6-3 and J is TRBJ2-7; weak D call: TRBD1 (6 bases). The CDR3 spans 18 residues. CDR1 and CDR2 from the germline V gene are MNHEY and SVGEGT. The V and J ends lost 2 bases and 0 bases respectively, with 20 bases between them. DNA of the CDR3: TGTGCCAGCAGTTACGCCTCCGGGACACTGTACGTCTCCTACGAGCAGTACTTC. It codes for CASSYASGTLYVSYEQYF.

CDR3 sequence reads: CASSKGGSTQYF. In nucleotides, the CDR3 is TGTGCCAGCAGTAAAGGAGGGAGTACGCAGTATTTT. This chain links TRBV6-2 or TRBV6-3 with TRBJ2-3, with D perhaps TRBD2 (6 bases). CDR3 length equals 12 residues. The V end was cut by 5 bases, the J end by 8 bases, with 11 bases between. Germline V CDR1 and CDR2: MNHEY, SVGEGT.

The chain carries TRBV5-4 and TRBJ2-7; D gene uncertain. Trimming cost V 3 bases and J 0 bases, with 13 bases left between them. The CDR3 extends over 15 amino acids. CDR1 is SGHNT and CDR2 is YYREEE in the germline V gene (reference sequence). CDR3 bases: TGTGCCAGCAGCTCCCTGGGCAGTTCCTCCTACGAGCAGTACTTC. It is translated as CASSSLGSSSYEQYF.

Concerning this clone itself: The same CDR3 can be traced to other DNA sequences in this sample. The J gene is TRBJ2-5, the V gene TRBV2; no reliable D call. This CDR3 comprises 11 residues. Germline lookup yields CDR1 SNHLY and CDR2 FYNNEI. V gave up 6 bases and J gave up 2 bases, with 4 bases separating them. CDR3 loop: CASSPQETQYF. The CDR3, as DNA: TGTGCCAGCAGCCCACAAGAGACCCAGTACTTC.

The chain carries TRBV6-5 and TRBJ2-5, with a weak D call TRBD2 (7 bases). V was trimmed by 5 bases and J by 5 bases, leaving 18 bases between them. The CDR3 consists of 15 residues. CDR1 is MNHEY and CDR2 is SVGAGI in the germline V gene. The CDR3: CASSPLGGGGETQYF. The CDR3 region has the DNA TGTGCCAGCAGTCCACTGGGGGGGGGCGGGGAGACCCAGTACTTC.

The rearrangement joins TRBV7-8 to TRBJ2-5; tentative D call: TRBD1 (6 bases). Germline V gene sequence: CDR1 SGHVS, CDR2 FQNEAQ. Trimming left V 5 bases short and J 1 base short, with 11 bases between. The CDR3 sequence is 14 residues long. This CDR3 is CASSGPGAQETQYF. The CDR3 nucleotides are TGTGCCAGCAGCGGGCCAGGGGCCCAAGAGACCCAGTACTTC.

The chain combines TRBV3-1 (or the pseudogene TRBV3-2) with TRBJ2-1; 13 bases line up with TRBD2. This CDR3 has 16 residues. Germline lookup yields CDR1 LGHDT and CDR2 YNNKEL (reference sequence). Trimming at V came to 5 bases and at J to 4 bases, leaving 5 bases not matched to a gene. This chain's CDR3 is CASSNRTSGGYNEQFF. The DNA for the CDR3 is TGTGCCAGCAGCAATCGGACTAGCGGGGGTTACAATGAGCAGTTCTTC.

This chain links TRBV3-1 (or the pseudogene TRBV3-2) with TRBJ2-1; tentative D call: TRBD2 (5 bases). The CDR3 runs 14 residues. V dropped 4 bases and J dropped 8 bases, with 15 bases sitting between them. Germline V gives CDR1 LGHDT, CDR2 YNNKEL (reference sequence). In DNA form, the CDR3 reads TGTGCCAGCAGCCGTGGACTTGAGGTGGATGAGCAGTTCTTC. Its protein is CASSRGLEVDEQFF.

This CDR3 reads CASSQHDSKGPQHF. The CDR3 DNA reads TGTGCCAGCAGCCAACATGACAGTAAGGGGCCCCAGCATTTT. The chain has TRBV4-2 and TRBJ1-5; D is perhaps TRBD1 (5 bases). The germline CDR1 and CDR2 sequences are LGHNA and YNFKEQ. The CDR3 is 14 residues long. V was pared by 2 bases and J by 9 bases, with 14 bases between.

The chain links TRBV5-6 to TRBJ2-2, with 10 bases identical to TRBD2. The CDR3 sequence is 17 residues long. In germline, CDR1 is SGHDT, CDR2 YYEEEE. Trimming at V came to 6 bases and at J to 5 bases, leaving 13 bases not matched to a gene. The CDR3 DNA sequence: TGTGCCAGCACCTCCCCAGCGGGAGGGCCGGGAACCGGGGAGCTGTTTTTT. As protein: CASTSPAGGPGTGELFF.

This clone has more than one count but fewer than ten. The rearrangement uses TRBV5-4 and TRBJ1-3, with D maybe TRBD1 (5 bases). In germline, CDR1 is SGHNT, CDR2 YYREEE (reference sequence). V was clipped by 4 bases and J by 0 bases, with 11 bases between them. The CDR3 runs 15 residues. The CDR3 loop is CASSPGGSSGNTIYF. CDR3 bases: TGTGCCAGCAGCCCCGGGGGAAGCTCTGGAAACACCATATATTTT.

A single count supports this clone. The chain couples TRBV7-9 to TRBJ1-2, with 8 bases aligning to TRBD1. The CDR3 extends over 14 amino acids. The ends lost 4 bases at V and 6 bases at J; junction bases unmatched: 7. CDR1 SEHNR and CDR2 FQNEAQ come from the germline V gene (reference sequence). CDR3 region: CASSYSTGDDGYTF. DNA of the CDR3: TGTGCCAGCAGCTACTCGACAGGGGACGATGGCTACACCTTC. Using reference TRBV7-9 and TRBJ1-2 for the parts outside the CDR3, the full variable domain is DTGVSQNPRHKITKRGQNVTFRCDPISEHNRLYWYRQTLGQGPEFLTYFQNEAQLEKSRLLSDRFSAERPKGSFSTLEIQRTEQGDSAMYLCASSYSTGDDGYTFGSGTRLTVV.

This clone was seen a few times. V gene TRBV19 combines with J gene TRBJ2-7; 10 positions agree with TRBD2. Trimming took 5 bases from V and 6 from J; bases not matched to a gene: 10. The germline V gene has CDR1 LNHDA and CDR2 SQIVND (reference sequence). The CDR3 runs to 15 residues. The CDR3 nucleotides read TGTGCCAGTAGTGCCGGACTAGCGGTCCCCTCCGAGCAGTACTTC. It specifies CASSAGLAVPSEQYF.